This TCR beta chain originates from a study of T cell repertoires in cytomegalovirus infection. Study summary: Recently described HLA-C-restricted plus well-studied HLA-B-restricted CMV epitopes were used. Signatures in public TCR beta sequences pointed to both CMV infection and matching HLA type.

General study results and limits: HLA-C-restricted CMV clonotypes gave the most frequent clonotype in two of eight donors.

V lost 5 bases to trimming and J lost 2 bases, with 10 bases between them. CDR3 length equals 13 residues. Germline V CDR1 and CDR2: MNHEY, SVGEGT. This clonotype came up a few times. Antigen: not known. TCRdb itself ran the reads through MiXCR, one entry per CDR3 protein. This table has hundreds of thousands of distinct CDR3 sequences, roughly 36% appearing once. The V gene is TRBV6-2 or TRBV6-3, the J gene TRBJ2-7; D is undetermined. Sequencing was performed on cultured PBMCs, taken from culture after CMV antigen stimulation. This TCR derives from a human donor in good health (CMV status not recorded). Some clones in this sample may be carry-over from other donors' samples. CDR3: CASSMTRTYEQYF. CDR3 nucleotide sequence: TGTGCCAGCAGTATGACAAGAACCTACGAGCAGTACTTC.